This T cell receptor beta chain was sequenced during a study of cytomegalovirus exposure and HLA in healthy donors. Study in general: One earlier analysis, a look at roughly 180 million T cells, found almost 120 million unique TCR beta sequences. Whole-study findings and limits: Donors belonging to an Asian-associated ancestry cluster reportedly showed fewer N-insertions in productive TCRs than the 666-donor mean, according to what a later analysis found. Based on reports, TCR beta sequences accurately predicted HLA-A and HLA-B alleles for most subjects. Trimming of TCR beta V- and J-genes showed a link, identified in a later analysis, to a missense DCLRE1C variant.

Germline lookup yields CDR1 KGHSH and CDR2 LQKENI. The CDR3 runs to 15 residues. Trimming stripped 0 bases from V and 2 bases from J, with 9 bases between. With respect to this clone: No antigen is known for it.

With 60 Vbeta and 13 Jbeta primers, the PCR was carried out. Profiling relied on immunoSEQ multiplex PCR, and the TCRdb table lists in-frame clones only, not all of them. The data contain over 150,000 clones, over 70% of them singletons. The genes are TRBV18 and TRBJ2-3; a weak D match, TRBD2 (6 bases). The clonotype was recovered from a man aged 30 to 39 in good health and CMV-seropositive. The sample was PBMCs. The CDR3 here is CASSPPASVTDTQYF. The CDR3, as DNA: TGTGCCAGCTCACCACCGGCTAGCGTCACAGATACGCAGTATTTT.